Following are 28 T cell receptor beta chains from one sample sequenced in a study of cytomegalovirus exposure and HLA in healthy donors listed by TCRdb under 2017. Library preparation was by the immunoSEQ multiplex PCR assay. A mixture of 60 forward primers for TCR Vbeta segments and 13 reverse primers for TCR Jbeta segments was used in the multiplex PCR. Drawn from immuneACCESS, this table holds only the in-frame rearrangements with V and J called that TCRdb kept. Clones are partly lost; checked studies trace under half to an unresolved V gene and leave the rest unexplained. The sample table contains about 170,000 clones; only one count was recorded for roughly two thirds of them. 4.5% to 5.5% of the sample belongs to the ten largest clones. Material: PBMCs. The receptors come from a young woman in good health and CMV-seropositive.

The rearrangement uses TRBV30 and TRBJ1-1, with a weak D call TRBD1 (5 bases). With 3 bases removed from V and 1 base from J, the gap between germline ends came to 15 bases. The CDR3 is 15 residues long. In germline, CDR1 is GTSNPN, CDR2 SVGIG (reference sequence). CDR3 amino acids: CAWRGGSVANTEAFF. In nucleotides, the CDR3 is TGTGCCTGGAGGGGGGGGTCGGTTGCGAACACTGAAGCTTTCTTT.

CDR3 residues: CASSLASRQGPNQPQHF. In nucleotides, the CDR3 is TGTGCCAGCAGCTTAGCATCTCGTCAGGGTCCTAATCAGCCCCAGCATTTT. This chain uses TRBV7-2 with TRBJ1-5; perhaps TRBD1 as D (5 bases). The CDR3 spans 17 residues. V shed 0 bases and J shed 4 bases, with 16 bases lying between them. Germline V gene lookup returns CDR1 SGHTA and CDR2 FQGNSA.

This chain uses TRBV5-6 with TRBJ2-5, with a possible D match to TRBD2 (5 bases). The J call is in doubt because the DNA end fits TRBJ2-7 better. Germline V gene sequence: CDR1 SGHDT, CDR2 YYEEEE. CDR3 length: 14 amino acids. The CDR3 spells CASSEASSTYEQYF. CDR3 sequence (DNA): TGTGCCAGCTCTGAGGCTAGCAGTACCTACGAGCAGTACTTC.

The CDR3, as DNA: TGTGCCAGCAGCGATCAGGGGCGGGCTAATGAAAAACTGTTTTTT. This sequence encodes CASSDQGRANEKLFF. This rearrangement joins TRBV5-8 to TRBJ1-4, with D maybe TRBD1 (6 bases). Germline values: CDR1 SGHTS, CDR2 YDEGEE. V shed 4 bases and J shed 3 bases, with 13 bases lying between them. This CDR3 is built from 15 residues.

The chain joins TRBV7-9 to TRBJ2-5; 8 nucleotides line up with TRBD2. This CDR3 region has 15 residues. Germline V gene lookup returns CDR1 SEHNR and CDR2 FQNEAQ (reference sequence). With 3 bases clipped from V and 2 bases from J, the junction kept 5 bases outside the gene matches. DNA for the CDR3: TGTGCCAGCAGCTTCTCTAGCGGGCCACAAGAGACCCAGTACTTC. Protein sequence: CASSFSSGPQETQYF. Drawing the rest from reference TRBV7-9 and TRBJ2-5, the complete variable domain is DTGVSQNPRHKITKRGQNVTFRCDPISEHNRLYWYRQTLGQGPEFLTYFQNEAQLEKSRLLSDRFSAERPKGSFSTLEIQRTEQGDSAMYLCASSFSSGPQETQYFGPGTRLLVL.

The chain has TRBV7-9 and TRBJ2-7; weak D call: TRBD1 (6 bases). V was pared by 6 bases and J by 4 bases, with 10 bases between. CDR1 and CDR2 from the germline V gene are SEHNR and FQNEAQ (reference sequence). The CDR3 runs to 12 residues. Here the CDR3 reads CASRRDMYEQYF. The CDR3 DNA sequence: TGTGCCAGCAGGAGGGACATGTACGAGCAGTACTTC.

V and J are TRBV29-1 and TRBJ2-5, with 12 bases lining up with TRBD2. The ends lost 3 bases at V and 5 bases at J; junction bases unmatched: 4. Germline V gene data show CDR1 as SQVTM and CDR2 as ANQGSEA. The CDR3 sequence is 14 residues long. In DNA form, the CDR3 reads TGCAGCGTTGATCCTCTAGCGGGGGGGGAGACCCAGTACTTC. Protein sequence: CSVDPLAGGETQYF.

Remarks on this clone: One end of the junction varies from germline; a read error may be responsible. The J gene is TRBJ2-5, the V gene TRBV7-7; 7 positions match TRBD1. There are 13 residues in the CDR3. Germline CDR1 SSHAT, CDR2 FNYEAQ (reference sequence). The CDR3 protein is CASSFDRTGPMYF. The CDR3 DNA reads TGTGCTAGCAGCTTCGACAGGACAGGCCCAATGTACTTC.

Comments on this clone: Mismatch with germline at one junction end may stem from a read error. The chain links TRBV30 to TRBJ1-2, with D unclear. CDR3 length equals 14 residues. Germline V gives CDR1 GTSNPN, CDR2 SVGIG (reference sequence). The CDR3 loop is CVWSLPTEGNGYTF. The CDR3 DNA is TGTGTCTGGAGCCTACCGACGGAGGGAAACGGCTACACCTTC.

The chain employs TRBV2 and TRBJ2-5; 7 bases are a match to TRBD1. TRBJ2-7 explains the end of the DNA better; the J call may be wrong. The CDR3 runs 15 residues. Germline CDR1 SNHLY, CDR2 FYNNEI. The CDR3 protein is CASNLSRDRGYEQYF. CDR3 nucleotide sequence: TGTGCCAGCAACCTTTCCCGGGACAGAGGCTACGAGCAGTACTTC.

This sequence joins TRBV30 and TRBJ1-1; no firm D call. Germline V lookup: CDR1 GTSNPN, CDR2 SVGIG (reference sequence). The CDR3 has 13 residues. Trimming took 0 bases from V and 1 from J, leaving 6 bases between them. CDR3 bases: TGTGCCTGGAGTGTAGGCGGGAACACTGAAGCTTTCTTT. Protein sequence: CAWSVGGNTEAFF.

The CDR3 region has the DNA TGTGCCAGCAGCTTAGGGACAGGAGGTATCACCGGGGAGCTGTTTTTT. Translation: CASSLGTGGITGELFF. This chain connects TRBV11-3 to TRBJ2-2; TRBD1 matches at 7 bases. Unmatched junction bases numbered 6, after V lost 1 base and J lost 4 bases. The CDR3 runs to 16 residues. The V gene's germline CDR1 is SGHNT and CDR2 YENEEA.

The rearrangement joins TRBV7-2 to TRBJ2-2, with D maybe TRBD2 (8 bases). Per germline, CDR1 SGHTA and CDR2 FQGNSA. Trimming shortened V by 5 bases and J by 0 bases, and 22 bases separated the two germline ends. The CDR3 is made up of 19 amino acids. CDR3 amino acids: CASSPTGGQGGPNTGELFF. The DNA of the CDR3 is TGTGCCAGCAGCCCGACGGGGGGGCAGGGGGGCCCGAACACCGGGGAGCTGTTTTTT.

This chain uses TRBV5-1 with TRBJ1-4; weak D call: TRBD1 (6 bases). Per the germline V gene, CDR1 is SGHRS and CDR2 is YFSETQ. Trimming cost V 4 bases and J 1 base, with 14 bases left between them. This CDR3 is built from 16 residues. CDR3 sequence reads: CASSPSGDGTNEKLFF. The CDR3 DNA sequence: TGCGCCAGCAGCCCCTCAGGGGATGGAACTAATGAAAAACTGTTTTTT. The variable domain in full, with the rest retrieved from reference TRBV5-1 and TRBJ1-4, is KAGVTQTPRYLIKTRGQQVTLSCSPISGHRSVSWYQQTPGQGLQFLFEYFSETQRNKGNFPGRFSGRQFSNSRSEMNVSTLELGDSALYLCASSPSGDGTNEKLFFGSGTQLSVL.

V is TRBV20-1 and J is TRBJ1-2, with TRBD1 as a possible D gene (6 bases). Germline values: CDR1 DFQATT, CDR2 SNEGSKA (reference sequence). V shed 5 bases and J shed 10 bases, with 14 bases lying between them. The CDR3 consists of 11 residues. The CDR3 DNA follows: TGCAGTGCTTTAGGGCAGGGGCTCTACACCTTC. It encodes CSALGQGLYTF.

This chain connects TRBV7-9 to TRBJ1-2; 8 bases are shared with TRBD1. Germline-derived CDR1 and CDR2 are SEHNR and FQNEAQ (reference sequence). The V and J ends lost 0 bases and 6 bases, in that order; junction bases with no gene match: 3. This CDR3 is built from 14 residues. In nucleotides, the CDR3 is TGTGCCAGCAGCTTAGCGCAGACAGGGGATGGCTACACCTTC. As protein: CASSLAQTGDGYTF.

This clone was seen a handful of times. The CDR3 spells CASSQERGVEETQYF. The CDR3 DNA sequence: TGTGCCAGCAGCCAAGAGCGGGGGGTGGAAGAGACCCAGTACTTC. This chain uses TRBV4-2 with TRBJ2-5; 8 bases align to TRBD2. Germline trimming cut 0 bases from V and 3 bases from J; bases unmatched to any gene: 3. This CDR3 contains 15 residues. Germline lookup yields CDR1 LGHNA and CDR2 YNFKEQ.

The chain employs TRBV29-1 and TRBJ2-5; the match to TRBD1 covers 7 bases. The CDR3 length is 13 residues. V lost 8 bases, J lost 2 bases, and 8 bases stayed unmatched. Germline V CDR1 and CDR2: SQVTM, ANQGSEA. This CDR3 is CSSRTGNQETQYF. The CDR3 bases are TGCAGCTCGAGGACAGGAAATCAAGAGACCCAGTACTTC.

The CDR3 bases are TGTGCCAGCAACTCGGACAATGAGCAGTTCTTC. Its translation is CASNSDNEQFF. The chain recombines TRBV9 with TRBJ2-1; D not resolved. Trimming pared 6 bases from V and 5 bases from J, leaving 6 bases between. CDR3 size: 11 residues. Germline CDR1 reads SGDLS; CDR2 reads YYNGEE.

The sample holds a few counts of this clone. This chain uses TRBV5-1 with TRBJ2-7; 10 nucleotides line up with TRBD1. The CDR3 has 14 amino acids. Trimming cost V 4 bases and J 6 bases; bases outside gene matches: 7. From germline, CDR1 is SGHRS and CDR2 YFSETQ. The CDR3 is CASSARDRGPEQYF. The DNA for the CDR3 is TGCGCCAGCAGCGCCCGGGACAGGGGTCCCGAGCAGTACTTC.

The V call is TRBV4-1, the J call TRBJ2-7; weak D call: TRBD2 (5 bases). The length of the CDR3 is 14 residues. Germline assignment: CDR1 MGHRA and CDR2 YSYEKL. V gave up 4 bases and J gave up 5 bases, with 15 bases separating them. CDR3 protein: CASSLGDDGNEQYF. The CDR3 coding sequence is TGCGCCAGCAGCCTTGGTGACGACGGGAACGAGCAGTACTTC.

V is TRBV2 and J is TRBJ2-5; a possible D gene is TRBD1 (6 bases). The CDR3 runs to 13 residues. CDR1 SNHLY and CDR2 FYNNEI come from the germline V gene. V dropped 5 bases and J dropped 4 bases, with 11 bases sitting between them. The CDR3 sequence is CASSNTGLETQYF. The CDR3 bases are TGTGCCAGCAGTAACACAGGGTTAGAGACCCAGTACTTC.

This clone occurred once. The gene calls are TRBV5-6 and TRBJ2-6; no clear D gene. The CDR3 covers 18 residues. V lost 0 bases and J lost 9, with 22 bases in between. Looked up from germline, CDR1 is SGHDT and CDR2 is YYEEEE. Here the CDR3 reads CASSLEINRFTRGNVLTF. For the CDR3, the DNA is TGTGCCAGCAGCTTGGAAATTAATCGGTTCACTCGAGGCAACGTCCTGACTTTC.

The chain uses TRBV11-2 and TRBJ1-1, with 11 bases lining up with TRBD1. Germline V lookup: CDR1 SGHAT, CDR2 FQNNGV. This CDR3 has 13 residues. J lost 5 bases, V lost 5 bases, and 1 base had no gene match. The CDR3 DNA reads as TGTGCCAGCAGCCGGGACAGGGGGACTGAAGCTTTCTTT. Translating it yields CASSRDRGTEAFF.

This clone was seen more than once but under ten times. This chain uses TRBV9 with TRBJ1-6; 7 bases are a match to TRBD1. Per germline, CDR1 SGDLS and CDR2 YYNGEE. Trimming removed 5 bases from V and 10 bases from J; junction bases left unmatched: 15. The CDR3 sequence is 16 residues long. The CDR3 DNA reads as TGTGCCAGCAGTGAGGGGCAAAGGGGGACAGCATCACCCCTCCACTTT. Translating gives CASSEGQRGTASPLHF. Variable domain in full (rest from reference TRBV9 and TRBJ1-6): DSGVTQTPKHLITATGQRVTLRCSPRSGDLSVYWYQQSLDQGLQFLIQYYNGEERAKGNILERFSAQQFPDLHSELNLSSLELGDSALYFCASSEGQRGTASPLHFGNGTRLTVT.

The chain joins TRBV7-2 to TRBJ2-7; 8 positions agree with TRBD2. J gave up 3 bases and V 2 bases, and 9 bases lay outside the gene matches. Germline CDR1 and CDR2: SGHTA and FQGNSA. CDR3 size: 16 residues. The CDR3 nucleotides read TGTGCCAGCAGCTTAAGTATGGCTAGCGGGCGCTACGAGCAGTACTTC. It translates to CASSLSMASGRYEQYF.

The chain joins TRBV6-1 to TRBJ2-7; 11 positions agree with TRBD2. In germline, CDR1 is MNHNS, CDR2 SASEGT. This CDR3 is built from 18 residues. V dropped 1 base and J dropped 6; count of bases not matched to a gene: 14. The CDR3 reads CASSEVPPVLAGGGEQYF. The CDR3, as DNA: TGTGCCAGCAGTGAAGTGCCTCCTGTGCTAGCGGGGGGTGGCGAGCAGTACTTC.

The chain recombines TRBV5-6 with TRBJ2-7; D gene uncertain. Trimming shortened V by 2 bases and J by 2 bases, and 11 bases separated the two germline ends. Germline V gives CDR1 SGHDT, CDR2 YYEEEE. The CDR3 covers 14 residues. CDR3 sequence (DNA): TGTGCCAGCAGCTTTCAAACTATTACCTACGAGCAGTACTTC. It codes for CASSFQTITYEQYF.